This TCR beta chain stems from a study of T cell clonality in common variable immunodeficiency (dated by TCRdb to between 2015 and 2016). The full study reports these points: It was noted by the authors that sequencing of the repertoires of T cell subpopulations would be needed to clarify the cause of the increased clonality in CVID. Differences among patients in the CVID cohort limited the correlations between repertoire features and clinical complications. CVID subjects shared fewer TCRbeta clones with each other than healthy controls did (p < 0.0001). Despite equal DNA input, controls averaged roughly 89,000 unique sequences per sample versus about 31,547 in CVID samples. Reportedly, TCRbeta sequences from CVID had fewer deletions and N-nucleotide insertions, and highly modified clones with 13 or more V deletions were absent from CVID. TCRbeta clonality was higher in CVID subjects than in healthy controls (t-test p = 0.018), and the increase was most characteristic of about a third of subjects.

Most of the CVID patients and most of the healthy controls were of Caucasian heritage. Heparinized peripheral whole blood samples of about 5 to 8 ml were collected from each donor. Genomic DNA from adults with common variable immune deficiency (CVID) and from healthy adult controls was used to sequence TCRbeta CDR3 repertoires. The control group comprised approximately 22 healthy adult volunteers, roughly twelve female and approximately ten male, aged about 20 to 70 years with a mean age of approximately 30. Diluted blood was density-centrifuged over Hypaque 1077 or Ficoll-Paque to isolate peripheral blood mononuclear cells. Unsorted mononuclear cells served as the source of genomic DNA, which was extracted either by Qiagen column purification or by a centrifugation-based method. Reading from cysteine to phenylalanine, the CDR3 counts 13 amino acids. The DNA shown is the part of the CDR3 that was read: 30 bases, in frame from base 1. V loses 5 bases, J loses 9 bases, and the germline ends lie 16 bases apart. The germline V gene encodes CDR1 GTSNPN and CDR2 SVGIG (reference sequence).

This clone turned up a few times. Its binding antigen is unknown. A single base is all that separates this from a far larger clone, so a read error is likely. The read ends 3 residues before the CDR3 terminus; that terminus is restored from the germline J gene. For sequencing input, CVID and control samples contributed equivalent amounts of genomic DNA. For every sample, a 60 bp segment covering the rearranged TCRbeta CDR3 region was amplified and then sequenced. TCRbeta amplification used the immunoSEQ assay, a bias-corrected multiplex PCR with high-throughput sequencing. The paper's data handling went like this. Every unique nucleotide sequence was considered a clone and was annotated with V, D and J genes, copy number and frequency. Sequences were labeled productive if in frame, and non-productive if out of frame or containing stop codons. As previously described, Shannon's entropy was used to calculate clonality. The predicted amino acid sequences of productive clones were used to derive mean CDR3 Kyte-Doolittle hydropathy. Using the R hclust function, scaled V gene usage was clustered hierarchically with Manhattan distance and complete linkage. Clone sharing by CDR3 amino acid sequence was assessed by resampling 12 repertoires per group over 100 rounds. The repertoires were searched for about 68 published EBV-specific TCRbeta sequences and 200 to 300 published CMV-specific TCRbeta sequences. Analysis left out a couple of CVID samples that produced under 10,000 sequences, so approximately 40 CVID repertoires remained. Entries here come from immuneACCESS through TCRdb and include only in-frame sequences with V and J called. Some clones fail to appear in such tables; in the studies checked, an unresolved V gene covers under half of the shortfall, and the cause of the remainder is unknown. That table is the source of V, J and clone size, and D and trimming were worked out from the DNA. The data for this sample show 42,000 or so clones, each detected more than once. Approximately 2.2% of the sample is in the top ten clones.

The clonotype was recovered from a person aged 18 to 70 in good health. The specimen was peripheral blood mononuclear cells. This receptor chain uses TRBV30 and TRBJ2-2; no D gene is confidently identified. CDR3 region: CAWVGPAGRELFF. CDR3 DNA, as far as it was read: TGTGCCTGGGTAGGGCCAGCAGGCCGGGAG.